The 22 T cell receptor beta chains presented below share a single source sample, sequenced in a study of cytomegalovirus exposure and HLA in healthy donors. The PCR employed 60 Vbeta primers together with 13 Jbeta primers. Assay used: immunoSEQ multiplex PCR; TCRdb lists only in-frame clones, some missing. Among 55,000 to 65,000 clones listed, over 75% were seen once. Sequencing was performed on PBMCs. Receptors were obtained from a male donor in good health and CMV-seronegative.

This chain uses TRBV14 with TRBJ1-3; 8 nucleotides match TRBD1. CDR1 and CDR2 from the germline V gene are SGHDN and FVKESK. The CDR3 consists of 16 residues. Trimming removed 4 bases from V and 7 bases from J; junction bases left unmatched: 12. The CDR3 spells CASSPLGQDDWNTIYF. In DNA, the CDR3 is TGTGCCAGCAGCCCGTTGGGACAGGACGATTGGAACACCATATATTTT. The full variable domain, completed using reference TRBV14 and TRBJ1-3, is EAGVTQFPSHSVIEKGQTVTLRCDPISGHDNLYWYRRVMGKEIKFLLHFVKESKQDESGMPNNRFLAERTGGTYSTLKVQPAELEDSGVYFCASSPLGQDDWNTIYFGEGSWLTVV.

CDR3 loop: CASSVADQGPNTEAFF. The CDR3 coding sequence is TGTGCCAGCAGCGTAGCTGACCAGGGCCCGAACACTGAAGCTTTCTTT. The chain is built from TRBV9 and TRBJ1-1, with D possibly matching TRBD1 (5 bases). The CDR3 is made up of 16 amino acids. The V end was cut by 0 bases, the J end by 1 base, with 13 bases between. CDR1 is SGDLS, CDR2 YYNGEE, per germline.

J is TRBJ2-2 and V is TRBV5-1, with a possible D match to TRBD1 (6 bases). V dropped 0 bases and J dropped 3 bases, with 18 bases sitting between them. Germline CDR1 is SGHRS and CDR2 is YFSETQ. CDR3 length: 18 residues. In DNA form, the CDR3 reads TGCGCCAGCAGCTTGGTCCTCGTGGGGGCAGGTCACACCGGGGAGCTGTTTTTT. Translated: CASSLVLVGAGHTGELFF.

The chain uses TRBV7-2 and TRBJ1-1, with TRBD1 matching over 9 bases. V was clipped by 0 bases and J by 11 bases; unmatched bases: 10. This CDR3 contains 15 residues. Germline CDR1 reads SGHTA; CDR2 reads FQGNSA. The CDR3 protein is CASSLAGQGVSLAFF. CDR3 coding DNA: TGTGCCAGCAGCTTAGCGGGACAGGGTGTCTCTCTGGCTTTCTTT.

The chain has TRBV5-1 and TRBJ2-3, with 8 bases matching TRBD1. Germline values: CDR1 SGHRS, CDR2 YFSETQ. V lost 2 bases and J lost 3; bases outside the gene matches: 5. The CDR3 contains 15 residues. CDR3 in amino acids: CASSFRQGHTDTQYF. The CDR3 nucleotides are TGCGCCAGCAGCTTCCGACAGGGGCATACAGATACGCAGTATTTT.

The gene calls are TRBV5-1 and TRBJ1-1, with 7 positions matching TRBD1. The CDR3 has 13 residues. Germline V gene data show CDR1 as SGHRS and CDR2 as YFSETQ. V trimming: 4 bases; J trimming: 5 bases; junction bases outside the gene matches: 5. Written as DNA, the CDR3 is TGCGCCAGCAGCCAGGGGGAATGGACTGAAGCTTTCTTT. This codes for CASSQGEWTEAFF.

This clone was detected once. The chain couples TRBV5-5 to TRBJ1-1; unclear D gene. Germline V gene sequence: CDR1 SGHKS, CDR2 YYEKEE (reference sequence). This CDR3 has 13 amino acids. The germline V and J ends were trimmed by 4 bases and 5 bases, with 12 bases remaining between them. CDR3 amino acids: CASSPEQITEAFF. The DNA of the CDR3 is TGTGCCAGCAGCCCCGAACAGATAACTGAAGCTTTCTTT.

The chain uses TRBV7-2 and TRBJ1-3; D remains unclear. Germline V gene lookup returns CDR1 SGHTA and CDR2 FQGNSA. V dropped 2 bases and J dropped 0 bases, with 11 bases sitting between them. The CDR3 length is 16 residues. The CDR3 sequence: CASSLWEGYSGNTIYF. The CDR3 DNA sequence: TGTGCCAGCAGCTTATGGGAGGGATACTCTGGAAACACCATATATTTT.

This rearrangement joins TRBV9 to TRBJ1-2; 8 bases fit TRBD1. The germline gives CDR1 SGDLS, CDR2 YYNGEE. Losses at the gene ends were 1 base for V and 4 bases for J; bases not matched to a gene: 12. This CDR3 has 17 amino acids. This chain's CDR3 is CASSVTPGQVFPYGYTF. CDR3 sequence (DNA): TGTGCCAGCAGCGTAACCCCGGGACAGGTCTTTCCCTATGGCTACACCTTC.

The rearrangement links TRBV18 to TRBJ1-2; D not resolved. The CDR3 totals 15 residues. Per the germline V gene, CDR1 is KGHSH and CDR2 is LQKENI. V was shortened by 3 bases and J by 5 bases, with 16 bases between the two germline ends. CDR3 in amino acids: CASSPGPREPYGYTF. CDR3 coding DNA: TGTGCCAGCTCACCGGGTCCCCGGGAGCCGTATGGCTACACCTTC.

The chain has TRBV30 and TRBJ1-1; D is unresolved. The V end was cut by 0 bases, the J end by 4 bases, with 9 bases between. The CDR3 contains 13 residues. The germline V gene encodes CDR1 GTSNPN and CDR2 SVGIG (reference sequence). CDR3 protein: CAWSVSSGTEAFF. CDR3 coding DNA: TGTGCCTGGAGTGTGAGTAGCGGCACTGAAGCTTTCTTT.

The chain carries TRBV7-2 and TRBJ2-5, with 9 bases matching TRBD1. Matching the DNA end better, TRBJ2-7 makes the J call doubtful. The V gene's germline CDR1 is SGHTA and CDR2 FQGNSA. The CDR3 extends over 14 amino acids. CDR3 amino acids: CASSPLRDRVEQYF. CDR3 sequence (DNA): TGTGCCAGCAGCCCACTCCGGGACAGGGTCGAGCAGTACTTC.

With regard to this clone: The germline gene is not matched at one end of the junction; a read error may be the cause. This specimen includes other DNA sequences encoding the same CDR3. This chain joins TRBV11-3 and TRBJ2-7; 9 nucleotides line up with TRBD2. This CDR3 is 14 amino acids long. Looked up from germline, CDR1 is SGHNT and CDR2 is YENEEA. CDR3 loop: CASSFSGGSYEQYF. As DNA, the CDR3 is TGCGCCAGCAGCTTTAGCGGGGGATCCTACGAGCAGTACTTC.

The chain combines TRBV2 with TRBJ2-3, with D unresolved. Germline assignment: CDR1 SNHLY and CDR2 FYNNEI. The germline V and J ends were trimmed by 4 bases and 6 bases, with 11 bases remaining between them. The CDR3 contains 13 residues. CDR3 DNA sequence: TGTGCCAGCAGTGTGAGCGTCGGCGATACGCAGTATTTT. Encoded protein: CASSVSVGDTQYF.

The J gene is TRBJ2-1, the V gene TRBV21-1; the table's D gene call, TRBD1, was not cross checked with the DNA. TRBV21-1 is listed as a pseudogene. This CDR3 is built from 15 residues. The CDR3 DNA reads TGTGCCAGCAGCAAAGTTCTCTACAGGGGAAGAAAGCAGTTCTTC. This encodes CASSKVLYRGRKQFF.

The rearrangement joins TRBV23-1 to TRBJ1-2, with a possible D match to TRBD1 (6 bases). TRBV23-1 has ORF status, its function being uncertain. CDR3 size: 14 residues. Trimming cost V 7 bases and J 8 bases, with 20 bases left between them. The CDR3 is CASTREGPQGGYTF. CDR3 bases: TGCGCCAGCACCCGGGAAGGACCCCAGGGGGGCTACACCTTC.

The gene calls are TRBV7-9 and TRBJ1-2; perhaps TRBD1 as D (5 bases). CDR1 and CDR2 from the germline V gene are SEHNR and FQNEAQ (reference sequence). Between the trimmed V and J ends, which lost 0 bases and 1 base, there was a span of 12 bases. The CDR3 length is 16 residues. Here the CDR3 DNA reads TGTGCCAGCAGCTTAGCCACCGGGACTCGTAACTATGGCTACACCTTC. Translated, it gives CASSLATGTRNYGYTF.

This chain connects TRBV5-6 to TRBJ1-1, with D possibly matching TRBD1 (5 bases). Looked up from germline, CDR1 is SGHDT and CDR2 is YYEEEE. This CDR3 spans 14 amino acids. Trimming pared 6 bases from V and 5 bases from J, leaving 17 bases between. This chain's CDR3 is CASITWGGGTEAFF. The CDR3 DNA reads as TGTGCCAGCATTACCTGGGGGGGAGGTACTGAAGCTTTCTTT.

The gene calls are TRBV9 and TRBJ1-1; D is ambiguous. The CDR3 consists of 14 residues. The V gene's germline CDR1 is SGDLS and CDR2 YYNGEE. Trimming removed 0 bases at V and 2 bases at J, with 8 bases between. Here the CDR3 reads CASSVGGFNTEAFF. The CDR3 DNA is TGTGCCAGCAGCGTAGGAGGGTTCAACACTGAAGCTTTCTTT.

The V and J genes are TRBV7-2 and TRBJ2-5; 8 bases fit TRBD2. Unmatched junction bases numbered 4, after V lost 5 bases and J lost 5 bases. Germline values: CDR1 SGHTA, CDR2 FQGNSA. The CDR3 covers 13 residues. The CDR3 DNA is TGTGCCAGCAGCCCCCGGGGGGGGGAGACCCAGTACTTC. Translation gives CASSPRGGETQYF.

This clone was seen a handful of times. The chain carries TRBV5-3 and TRBJ1-2; tentatively, D is TRBD1 (5 bases). TRBV5-3 is known as an ORF, though its function is uncertain. The CDR3 is made up of 11 amino acids. CDR3 loop: CQRQPNYGYTF. The DNA for the CDR3 is TGTCAAAGACAGCCTAACTATGGCTACACCTTC.

The chain couples TRBV27 to TRBJ1-4; TRBD1 aligns across 9 bases. Germline CDR1 reads MNHEY; CDR2 reads SMNVEV (reference sequence). The trim removed 6 bases at V and 0 bases at J, leaving 14 bases unmatched. This CDR3 spans 19 amino acids. The chain's CDR3 is CASSLGQGFSSATNEKLFF. DNA for the CDR3: TGTGCCAGCAGCCTCGGACAGGGGTTTTCTAGCGCAACTAATGAAAAACTGTTTTTT.